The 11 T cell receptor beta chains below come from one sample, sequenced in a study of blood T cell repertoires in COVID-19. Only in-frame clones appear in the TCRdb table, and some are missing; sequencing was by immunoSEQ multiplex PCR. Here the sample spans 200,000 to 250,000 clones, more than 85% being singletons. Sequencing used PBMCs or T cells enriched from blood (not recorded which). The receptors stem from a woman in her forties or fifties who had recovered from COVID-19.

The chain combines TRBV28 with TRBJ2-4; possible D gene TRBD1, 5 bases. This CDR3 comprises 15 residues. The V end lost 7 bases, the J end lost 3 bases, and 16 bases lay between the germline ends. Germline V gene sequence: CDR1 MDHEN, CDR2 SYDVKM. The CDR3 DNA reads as TGTGCCAGCATGATGGGGCTTTTAGACAAAAACATTCAGTACTTC. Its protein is CASMMGLLDKNIQYF.

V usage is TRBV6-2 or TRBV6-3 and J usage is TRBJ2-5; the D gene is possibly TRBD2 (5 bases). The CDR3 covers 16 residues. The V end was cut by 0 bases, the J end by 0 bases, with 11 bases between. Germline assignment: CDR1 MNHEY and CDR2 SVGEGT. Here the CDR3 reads CASSYSISGYQETQYF. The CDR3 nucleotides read TGTGCCAGCAGTTACTCGATTTCGGGATACCAAGAGACCCAGTACTTC.

DNA of the CDR3: TGTGCCTGGAGGACGACAGGCAGCACAGATACGCAGTATTTT. Translation gives CAWRTTGSTDTQYF. V and J are TRBV30 and TRBJ2-3, with D perhaps matching TRBD1 (6 bases). This CDR3 is built from 14 residues. Per germline, CDR1 GTSNPN and CDR2 SVGIG (reference sequence). V lost 3 bases, J lost 0 bases, and 10 bases lay in between. The full variable domain, in which reference TRBV30 and TRBJ2-3 provide the parts outside the CDR3, is SQTIHQWPATLVQPVGSPLSLECTVEGTSNPNLYWYRQAAGRGLQLLFYSVGIGQISSEVPQNLSASRPQDRQFILSSKKLLLSDSGFYLCAWRTTGSTDTQYFGPGTRLTVL.

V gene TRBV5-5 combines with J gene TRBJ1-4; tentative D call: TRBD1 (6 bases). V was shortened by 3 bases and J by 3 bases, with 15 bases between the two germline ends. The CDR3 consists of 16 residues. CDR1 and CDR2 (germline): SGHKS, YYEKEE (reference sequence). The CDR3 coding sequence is TGTGCCAGCAGCTACGGTCTACAGGGAGCTAATGAAAAACTGTTTTTT. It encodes CASSYGLQGANEKLFF.

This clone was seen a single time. The CDR3 is CASSFRDRGFYGYTF. CDR3 bases: TGTGCCAGCAGCTTCCGGGACAGGGGTTTTTATGGCTACACCTTC. The chain links TRBV5-6 to TRBJ1-2; TRBD1 matches 10 bases. CDR3 length equals 15 residues. V lost 2 bases to trimming and J lost 5 bases; unmatched junction nucleotides: 6. Germline V gene lookup returns CDR1 SGHDT and CDR2 YYEEEE.

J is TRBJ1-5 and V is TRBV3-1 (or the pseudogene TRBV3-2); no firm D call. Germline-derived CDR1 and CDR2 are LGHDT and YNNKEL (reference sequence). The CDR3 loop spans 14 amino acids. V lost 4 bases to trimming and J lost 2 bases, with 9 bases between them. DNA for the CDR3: TGTGCCAGCAGCCGGGAGATATGCAATCAGCCCCAGCATTTT. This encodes CASSREICNQPQHF.

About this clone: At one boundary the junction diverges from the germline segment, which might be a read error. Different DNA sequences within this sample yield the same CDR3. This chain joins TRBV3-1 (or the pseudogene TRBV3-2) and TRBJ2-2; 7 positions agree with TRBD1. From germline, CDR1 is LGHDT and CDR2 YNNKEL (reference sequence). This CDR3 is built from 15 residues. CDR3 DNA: TGTGCCAGCGGAACGGACAGGACGAATACCGGGGAGCTGTTTTTT. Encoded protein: CASGTDRTNTGELFF.

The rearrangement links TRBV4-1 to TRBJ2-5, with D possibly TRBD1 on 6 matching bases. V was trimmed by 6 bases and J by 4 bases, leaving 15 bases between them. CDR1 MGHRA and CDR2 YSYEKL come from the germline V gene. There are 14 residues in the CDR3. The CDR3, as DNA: TGCGCCAGCAGACAGGGCCTTAGTCTAGAGACCCAGTACTTC. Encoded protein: CASRQGLSLETQYF.

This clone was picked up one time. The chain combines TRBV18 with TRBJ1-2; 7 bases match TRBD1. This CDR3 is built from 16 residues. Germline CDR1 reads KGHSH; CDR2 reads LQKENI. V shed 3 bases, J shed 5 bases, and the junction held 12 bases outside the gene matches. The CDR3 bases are TGTGCCAGCTCACCCGGGACAGCTACAAATCTTTATGGCTACACCTTC. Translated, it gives CASSPGTATNLYGYTF.

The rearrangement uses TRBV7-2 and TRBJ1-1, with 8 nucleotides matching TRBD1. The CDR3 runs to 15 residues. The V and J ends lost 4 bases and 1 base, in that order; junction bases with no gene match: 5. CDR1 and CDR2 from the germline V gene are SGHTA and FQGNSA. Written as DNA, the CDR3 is TGTGCCAGCAGCTCCCGACAGGGGTCGAACACTGAAGCTTTCTTT. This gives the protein CASSSRQGSNTEAFF.

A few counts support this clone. The CDR3 DNA reads as TGTGCCAGCAGCTTAAGGCTAGCGTTGGTTAATGAGCAGTTCTTC. Its translation is CASSLRLALVNEQFF. The rearrangement uses TRBV7-8 and TRBJ2-1, with D perhaps TRBD2 (6 bases). Trimming took off 2 bases at V and 7 bases at J, with 15 bases between the two ends. The CDR3 extends over 15 amino acids. CDR1 is SGHVS and CDR2 is FQNEAQ in the germline V gene.